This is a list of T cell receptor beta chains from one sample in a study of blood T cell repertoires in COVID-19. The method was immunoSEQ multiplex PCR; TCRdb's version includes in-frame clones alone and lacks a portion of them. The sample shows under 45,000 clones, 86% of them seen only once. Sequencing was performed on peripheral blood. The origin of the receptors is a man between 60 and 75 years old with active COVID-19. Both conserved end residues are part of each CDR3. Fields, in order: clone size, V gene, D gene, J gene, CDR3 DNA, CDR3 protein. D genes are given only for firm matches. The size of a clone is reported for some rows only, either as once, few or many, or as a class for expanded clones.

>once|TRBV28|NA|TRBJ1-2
TGTGCCAGCAGTTTAGTCGGGGGTTCAGCTAACTATGGCTACACCTTC
CASSLVGGSANYGYTF
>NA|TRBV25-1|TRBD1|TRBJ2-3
TGTGCCAGCAGCGCGACAGGGTTTAGGTCAGATACGCAGTATTTT
CASSATGFRSDTQYF
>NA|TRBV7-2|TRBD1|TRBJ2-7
TGTGCCAGCAGCTTGCGGGACAGGGTTAGCGAGCAGTACTTC
CASSLRDRVSEQYF
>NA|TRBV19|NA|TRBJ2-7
TGTGCGACCGGCGGGGTTTCCTACGAGCAGTACTTC
CATGGVSYEQYF
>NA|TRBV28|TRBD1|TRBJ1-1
TGTGCCAGCAGGCGTCCAGGGGGACCTGAAGCTTTCTTT
CASRRPGGPEAFF
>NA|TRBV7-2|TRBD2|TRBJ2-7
TGTGCCAGCAGCTTAGGGGGAGGGGAGCAGTACTTC
CASSLGGGEQYF
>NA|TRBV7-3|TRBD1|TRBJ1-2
TGTGCCAGCAGCCGAGGACAGGGGGAATCGTTGGACTTC
CASSRGQGESLDF
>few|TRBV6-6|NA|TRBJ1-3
TGTGCCAGCAGTAAGGGGCGAAGCTCTGGAAACACCATATATTTT
CASSKGRSSGNTIYF
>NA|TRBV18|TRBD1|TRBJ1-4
TGTGCCAGCTCACCGACAGGGTCCTCAACTAATGAAAAACTGTTTTTT
CASSPTGSSTNEKLFF
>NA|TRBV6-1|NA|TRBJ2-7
TGTGCCAGCAGTGATAGCGGAGTGGCATGGACCTACGAGCAGTACTTC
CASSDSGVAWTYEQYF
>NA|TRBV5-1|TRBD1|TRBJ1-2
TGCGCCAGCGACTCTACAGGGGGCAGCGGCTACACCTTC
CASDSTGGSGYTF
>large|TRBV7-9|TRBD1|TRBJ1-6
TGTGCCAGCAGCTTACCCACAGGGGACGAGACCTATAATTCACCCCTCCACTTT
CASSLPTGDETYNSPLHF
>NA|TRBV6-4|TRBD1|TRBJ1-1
TGTGCCAGCAGTGACTGGGACAGGAGGACTGAAGCTTTCTTT
CASSDWDRRTEAFF
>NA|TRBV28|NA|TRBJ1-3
TGTGCCAGCAGTTTATTTCGGAGCAATGGAAACACCATATATTTT
CASSLFRSNGNTIYF
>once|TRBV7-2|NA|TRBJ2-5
TGTGCCAGCACCTCGCCCAGTCAAGAGACCCAGTACTTC
CASTSPSQETQYF
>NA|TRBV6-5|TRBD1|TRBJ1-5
TGTGCCCGTCGACAGGGTTTGTTGGGCAATCAGCCCCAGCATTTT
CARRQGLLGNQPQHF
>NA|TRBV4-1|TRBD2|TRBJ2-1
TGCGCCAGCAGCCAAGTGCCTTTGACTAGCGGGGTAAACAATGAGCAGTTCTTC
CASSQVPLTSGVNNEQFF
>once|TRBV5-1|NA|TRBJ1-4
TGCGCCAGCAGCTTCACAGCAACTAATGAAAAACTGTTTTTT
CASSFTATNEKLFF
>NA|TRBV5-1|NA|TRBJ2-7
TGCGCCAGCAGTCCTACGGGACTCTCCTACGAGCAGTACTTC
CASSPTGLSYEQYF
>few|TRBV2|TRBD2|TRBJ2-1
TGTGCCAGCTCGTTGGCGGGAGGAGGCAATGAGCAGTTCTTC
CASSLAGGGNEQFF
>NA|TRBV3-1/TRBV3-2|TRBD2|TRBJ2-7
TGTGCCAGCAGCCAAGTTGCGGGAGCCTACGAGCAGTACTTC
CASSQVAGAYEQYF
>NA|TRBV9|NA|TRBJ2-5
TGTGCCAGCAGCGTAGAATTCAGCCAAGAGACCCAGTACTTC
CASSVEFSQETQYF
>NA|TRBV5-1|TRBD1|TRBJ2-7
TGCGCCAGCAGCTTGGGGGACAGGGCCCAAGCTTCGTACTTC
CASSLGDRAQASYF
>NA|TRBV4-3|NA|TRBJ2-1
TGCGCCAGCAGCCAACTCCTCGGGAGTACGGATGAGCAGTTCTTC
CASSQLLGSTDEQFF
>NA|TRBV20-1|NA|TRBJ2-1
TGCAGTGCTAGTCCCCAGTACAATGAGCAGTTCTTC
CSASPQYNEQFF
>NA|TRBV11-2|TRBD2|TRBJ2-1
TGTGCCAGCAGCCCCTCTCAGCGGGAGGTAGGGCACAATGAGCAGTTCTTC
CASSPSQREVGHNEQFF
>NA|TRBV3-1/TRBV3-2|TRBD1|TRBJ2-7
TGTGCCAGCAGCCCAAGGGACAGTTCCTACGAGCAGTACTTC
CASSPRDSSYEQYF
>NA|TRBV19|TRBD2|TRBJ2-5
TGTGCCAGTAGTAGGGGGGGAGGTGGAGAGACCCAGTACTTC
CASSRGGGGETQYF
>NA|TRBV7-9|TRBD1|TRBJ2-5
TGTGCCAGCAGCCCTGACGGCAGGGGGTTTCAAGAGACCCAGTACTTC
CASSPDGRGFQETQYF
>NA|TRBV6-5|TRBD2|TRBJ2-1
TGTGCCAGCAGTTCTAGCGGGCAGAGCTACAATGAGCAGTTCTTC
CASSSSGQSYNEQFF
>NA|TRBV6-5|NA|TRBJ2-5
TGTGCCAGCAGTTATTCGAGCGGGCGGGAGACCCAGTACTTC
CASSYSSGRETQYF
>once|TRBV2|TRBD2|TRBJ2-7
TGTGCCAGCAGTGATGGCGGGAGTTCGGACGAGCAGTACTTC
CASSDGGSSDEQYF
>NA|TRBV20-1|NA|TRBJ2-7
TGCAGTGCTAGGAAGGGGTTAGAGCAGTACTTC
CSARKGLEQYF
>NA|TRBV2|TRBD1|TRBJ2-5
TGTGCCAGCAATCACCGGGACAGGGGTTGGTGGGAGACCCAGTACTTC
CASNHRDRGWWETQYF
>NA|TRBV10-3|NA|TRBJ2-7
TGTGCCATCAGTGAATCAAGCGCCGTAAACTCCTACGAGCAGTACTTC
CAISESSAVNSYEQYF
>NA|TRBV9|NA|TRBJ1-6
TGTGCCAGCAGCCTCAGTCAGGGTTATAATTCACCCCTCCACTTT
CASSLSQGYNSPLHF
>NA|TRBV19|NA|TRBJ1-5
TGTGCCAGTACCCCGGAGGCACCCAATCAGCCCCAGCATTTT
CASTPEAPNQPQHF
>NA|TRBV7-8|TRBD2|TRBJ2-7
TGTGCCAGCAGCATAACAGGGCGGGGGGTCCCGTATCAGTACTTC
CASSITGRGVPYQYF
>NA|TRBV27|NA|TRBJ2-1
TGTGCCAGCAGTTTCCAACCAAGAGGCTCCGGGCAGTTCTTC
CASSFQPRGSGQFF
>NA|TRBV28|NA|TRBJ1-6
TGTGCCAGCAATCTGGGAGGTAGACTCTATAATTCACCCCTCCACTTT
CASNLGGRLYNSPLHF
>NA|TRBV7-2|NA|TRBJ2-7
TGTGCCAGCAGCAACGGGTACGAGCAGTACTTC
CASSNGYEQYF
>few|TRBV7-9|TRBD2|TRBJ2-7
TGTGCCAGCACCATGGCAGAGACTAGCGGCTACGAGCAGTACTTC
CASTMAETSGYEQYF
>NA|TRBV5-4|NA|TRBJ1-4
TGTGCCAGCAGCTTGGTCGGGGGAAAAGGTCGGAGGACTAATGAAAAACTGTTTTTT
CASSLVGGKGRRTNEKLFF
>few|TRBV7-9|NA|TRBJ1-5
TGTGCCAGCAGCGCTGGGGGGGGCGCGGGCAATCAGCCCCAGCATTTT
CASSAGGGAGNQPQHF
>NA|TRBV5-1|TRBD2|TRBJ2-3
TGCGCCAGCAGACCTTGGACTAGCGCCGACTTCACAGATACGCAGTATTTT
CASRPWTSADFTDTQYF
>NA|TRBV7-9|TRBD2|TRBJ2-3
TGTGCCAGCAGCGGGGAACGGACTAGCGGGAGTCTTGACACAGATACGCAGTATTTT
CASSGERTSGSLDTDTQYF
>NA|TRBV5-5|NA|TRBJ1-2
TGTGCCAGCAGCTCAGGGCTAGCTAACTATGGCTACACCTTC
CASSSGLANYGYTF
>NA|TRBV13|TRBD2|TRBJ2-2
TGTGCCACCCTCCGAGGGACTAGCGGGAGCCTGAACACCGGGGAGCTGTTTTTT
CATLRGTSGSLNTGELFF
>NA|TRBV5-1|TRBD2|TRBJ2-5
TGCGCCAGCAGCTTGAGGCTAGCGGGAGTAGAGACCCAGTACTTC
CASSLRLAGVETQYF
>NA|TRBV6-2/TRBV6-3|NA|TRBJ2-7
TGTGCCAGCAGTTACAACAGGGGGGGCGACGAGCAGTACTTC
CASSYNRGGDEQYF
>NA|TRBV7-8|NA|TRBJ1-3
TGTGCCAGCGGAACGTTCAGGGTTGGCCCTGGAAACACCATATATTTT
CASGTFRVGPGNTIYF
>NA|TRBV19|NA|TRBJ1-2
TGTGCCAGTAGTATAGGTTCAGGACAGTCCAAGGGAAACTATGGCTACACCTTC
CASSIGSGQSKGNYGYTF